What follows are 28 T cell receptor beta chains derived from one specimen sequenced in a study of CD8 T cells in Susac syndrome. RNA totalling about 0.5 to 1 ug underwent reverse transcription with random hexamers. MiXCR, applied by TCRdb to the immunoSEQ multiplex PCR reads, yields one record per CDR3 protein. This sample has some 200,000 distinct CDR3 sequences, with approximately 94% found just once. Sequencing was done on a sample of CD4+ T cells from PBMCs. The receptors come from a human donor with Susac syndrome.

V and J are TRBV6-4 and TRBJ2-6; TRBD2 is a possible D gene (5 bases). Germline V lookup: CDR1 MRHNA, CDR2 SNTAGT. V was cut by 4 bases and J by 2 bases, with 6 bases left in between. The CDR3 is made up of 14 amino acids. DNA of the CDR3: TGTGCCAGCAGTGGGGGAGCTGGGGCCAACGTCCTGACTTTC. This codes for CASSGGAGANVLTF.

The chain recombines TRBV4-2 with TRBJ2-5; 8 positions agree with TRBD2. The CDR3 runs 16 residues. With 4 bases clipped from V and 1 base from J, the junction kept 8 bases outside the gene matches. Germline loops: CDR1 LGHNA, CDR2 YNFKEQ. CDR3: CASSLSSLAAQETQYF. CDR3 DNA sequence: TGTGCCAGCAGCCTCTCTTCACTAGCGGCCCAAGAGACCCAGTACTTC.

This clonotype was observed a single time. The chain uses TRBV3-1 and TRBJ1-1, with 7 bases lining up with TRBD1. CDR3 length: 14 amino acids. V trimming: 4 bases; J trimming: 7 bases; junction bases outside the gene matches: 9. Germline CDR1 is LGHDT and CDR2 is YNNKEL (reference sequence). CDR3 sequence: CASSPGTEVYEAFF. The CDR3 nucleotides read TGTGCCAGCAGCCCCGGGACAGAAGTTTATGAAGCTTTCTTT.

J is TRBJ1-6 and V is TRBV30; D gene unclear. The V end was cut by 2 bases, the J end by 6 bases, with 5 bases between. The CDR3 extends over 12 amino acids. Germline CDR1 is GTSNPN and CDR2 is SVGIG (reference sequence). CDR3 nucleotides: TGTGCCTGGAGTTCCCTTAATTCACCCCTCCACTTT. It encodes CAWSSLNSPLHF. The full variable domain, its missing parts supplied by reference TRBV30 and TRBJ1-6, is SQTIHQWPATLVQPVGSPLSLECTVEGTSNPNLYWYRQAAGRGLQLLFYSVGIGQISSEVPQNLSASRPQDRQFILSSKKLLLSDSGFYLCAWSSLNSPLHFGNGTRLTVT.

This rearrangement joins TRBV20-1 to TRBJ2-7; TRBD1 matches at 7 bases. CDR3 length: 15 amino acids. Germline CDR1 is DFQATT and CDR2 is SNEGSKA (reference sequence). V lost 5 bases and J lost 2; bases outside the gene matches: 12. This chain's CDR3 is CSAARPTGATYEQYF. The CDR3 DNA reads as TGCAGTGCTGCAAGACCTACAGGGGCCACCTACGAGCAGTACTTC.

This chain connects TRBV6-5 to TRBJ1-2, with a weak D call TRBD1 (5 bases). CDR1 and CDR2 from the germline V gene are MNHEY and SVGAGI. V was clipped by 2 bases and J by 2 bases, with 6 bases between them. The CDR3 totals 13 residues. CDR3 loop: CASSYAGNYGYTF. The DNA for the CDR3 is TGTGCCAGCAGTTACGCAGGGAACTATGGCTACACCTTC.

This clonotype was recorded only once. The chain links TRBV5-5 to TRBJ2-3; possible D gene TRBD1, 6 bases. Germline V lookup: CDR1 SGHKS, CDR2 YYEKEE (reference sequence). CDR3 size: 15 residues. V was pared by 5 bases and J by 2 bases, with 15 bases between. Here the CDR3 reads CASRSLGGNTDTQYF. As DNA, the CDR3 is TGTGCCAGCAGGAGCCTAGGGGGAAACACAGATACGCAGTATTTT.

The rearrangement joins TRBV5-4 to TRBJ2-2; D is undetermined. The V gene lost 0 bases and the J gene lost 1 base, with 10 bases spanning the gap. This CDR3 has 16 residues. Germline loops: CDR1 SGHNT, CDR2 YYREEE (reference sequence). CDR3 coding DNA: TGTGCCAGCAGCTTGGTTGGCCAGGTGAACACCGGGGAGCTGTTTTTT. It translates to CASSLVGQVNTGELFF.

V is TRBV20-1 and J is TRBJ2-7; 9 positions match TRBD1. V trimming: 3 bases; J trimming: 2 bases; junction bases outside the gene matches: 8. Per germline, CDR1 DFQATT and CDR2 SNEGSKA (reference sequence). The CDR3 extends over 15 amino acids. For the CDR3, the DNA is TGCAGTGCTAGGACCCGGGACAGGGCAACCTACGAGCAGTACTTC. Its translation is CSARTRDRATYEQYF.

CDR3 nucleotides: TGTGCCAGCAGCTTAGGTAGAGCCTCACCGCAGTATTTT. Its protein product is CASSLGRASPQYF. The rearrangement joins TRBV7-9 to TRBJ2-3; no reliable D call. This CDR3 spans 13 amino acids. V shed 1 base and J shed 10 bases, with 12 bases lying between them. The germline V gene encodes CDR1 SEHNR and CDR2 FQNEAQ (reference sequence).

This CDR3 reads CSADLTGNEKLFF. As DNA, the CDR3 is TGCAGCGCCGACCTGACAGGGAATGAAAAACTGTTTTTT. This chain joins TRBV29-1 and TRBJ1-4, with 7 bases identical to TRBD1. CDR3 length equals 13 residues. Per germline, CDR1 SQVTM and CDR2 ANQGSEA. V trimming: 7 bases; J trimming: 5 bases; junction bases outside the gene matches: 7.

V usage is TRBV30 and J usage is TRBJ1-1; tentative D call: TRBD1 (5 bases). V was shortened by 4 bases and J by 5 bases, with 14 bases between the two germline ends. Per the germline V gene, CDR1 is GTSNPN and CDR2 is SVGIG (reference sequence). CDR3 length equals 13 residues. The CDR3 loop reads CAWTLRGVTEAFF. CDR3 in DNA: TGTGCCTGGACCCTGAGAGGGGTAACTGAAGCTTTCTTT.

The V and J genes are TRBV6-1 and TRBJ2-5; 13 positions match TRBD2. Losses at the gene ends were 7 bases for V and 6 bases for J; bases not matched to a gene: 11. Germline CDR1 MNHNS, CDR2 SASEGT. The CDR3 extends over 16 amino acids. This CDR3 reads CASNGIGTSGVKTQYF. CDR3 nucleotide sequence: TGTGCCAGCAACGGGATCGGGACTAGCGGGGTGAAGACCCAGTACTTC.

The chain carries TRBV12-3 or TRBV12-4 and TRBJ2-5; the D is unclear. V was pared by 1 base and J by 3 bases, with 6 bases between. CDR3 length: 13 amino acids. CDR3 sequence (DNA): TGTGCCAGCAGTTTAGGGAGCGAAGAGACCCAGTACTTC. Residues: CASSLGSEETQYF.

The CDR3 DNA sequence: TGTGCCAGTAGAGGAGGGGCGCGGGAGACCCAGTACTTC. It is translated as CASRGGARETQYF. The gene calls are TRBV12-3 or TRBV12-4 and TRBJ2-5; D might be TRBD2 (6 bases). The CDR3 extends over 13 amino acids. Trimming cost V 9 bases and J 5 bases, with 16 bases left between them.

The chain joins TRBV3-1 to TRBJ2-1, with TRBD2 as a possible D gene (6 bases). The CDR3 sequence is 15 residues long. Germline assignment: CDR1 LGHDT and CDR2 YNNKEL (reference sequence). The ends were cut back, 3 bases at V and 6 bases at J, with 15 bases in the middle. The CDR3 nucleotides are TGTGCCAGCAGCCAGTTGGCCCTAGCGATCAATGAGCAGTTCTTC. Translating it yields CASSQLALAINEQFF.

V is TRBV12-3 or TRBV12-4 and J is TRBJ1-5; D not certain. The CDR3 spans 14 residues. Deletions cut 3 bases from V and 0 bases from J, with 6 bases between. CDR3 sequence: CASSFGYSNQPQHF. CDR3 in DNA: TGTGCCAGCAGTTTTGGGTATAGCAATCAGCCCCAGCATTTT.

The chain links TRBV9 to TRBJ2-7, with D perhaps TRBD1 (6 bases). The V gene's germline CDR1 is SGDLS and CDR2 YYNGEE. This CDR3 comprises 15 residues. The V gene lost 0 bases and the J gene lost 2 bases, with 12 bases spanning the gap. As DNA, the CDR3 is TGTGCCAGCAGCGTAGGGATAGGACAGCCCTACGAGCAGTACTTC. It translates to CASSVGIGQPYEQYF.

The chain is built from TRBV7-8 and TRBJ2-2; a possible D gene is TRBD2 (6 bases). The V and J ends lost 0 bases and 2 bases respectively, with 13 bases between them. This CDR3 has 17 residues. Germline CDR1 SGHVS, CDR2 FQNEAQ. CDR3 sequence: CASSLAVSGFNTGELFF. The CDR3, as DNA: TGTGCCAGCAGCTTAGCAGTTAGCGGCTTTAACACCGGGGAGCTGTTTTTT.

The chain couples TRBV3-1 to TRBJ1-5; 8 bases are a match to TRBD1. J gave up 6 bases and V 0 bases, and 7 bases lay outside the gene matches. The CDR3 is 16 amino acids. Germline CDR1 LGHDT, CDR2 YNNKEL (reference sequence). In DNA form, the CDR3 reads TGTGCCAGCAGCCAAGATGGGACAGGCGGGAGTCAGCCCCAGCATTTT. This translates into CASSQDGTGGSQPQHF.

This chain connects TRBV4-3 to TRBJ2-2; perhaps TRBD2 as D (6 bases). Per the germline V gene, CDR1 is LGHNA and CDR2 is YSLEER. CDR3 length: 17 residues. V was pared by 1 base and J by 5 bases, with 17 bases between. The CDR3 DNA follows: TGCGCCAGCAGCCAAGCCCCGACGGGGGTAAGAACCGGGGAGCTGTTTTTT. It is translated as CASSQAPTGVRTGELFF.

J is TRBJ1-1 and V is TRBV20-1; 8 bases agree with TRBD1. The trim removed 1 base at V and 5 bases at J, leaving 15 bases unmatched. This CDR3 is built from 17 residues. The V gene's germline CDR1 is DFQATT and CDR2 SNEGSKA (reference sequence). CDR3 nucleotide sequence: TGCAGTGCTAGAGCGACATCAGGGGGCAGGGTCTTAACTGAAGCTTTCTTT. This sequence encodes CSARATSGGRVLTEAFF.

The V and J genes are TRBV7-2 and TRBJ2-2; possibly TRBD1 for D (6 bases). In germline, CDR1 is SGHTA, CDR2 FQGNSA. V was clipped by 5 bases and J by 5 bases, with 18 bases between them. The CDR3 runs to 16 residues. CDR3 region: CASSKQGTIWTGELFF. CDR3 nucleotides: TGTGCCAGCAGCAAACAGGGAACTATATGGACCGGGGAGCTGTTTTTT. The full variable domain, in which reference TRBV7-2 and TRBJ2-2 provide the parts outside the CDR3, is GAGVSQSPSNKVTEKGKDVELRCDPISGHTALYWYRQSLGQGLEFLIYFQGNSAPDKSGLPSDRFSAERTGGSVSTLTIQRTQQEDSAVYLCASSKQGTIWTGELFFGEGSRLTVL.

This chain links TRBV19 with TRBJ1-2, with D unclear. The CDR3 runs 15 residues. From germline, CDR1 is LNHDA and CDR2 SQIVND (reference sequence). V was shortened by 0 bases and J by 6 bases, with 14 bases between the two germline ends. The CDR3 is CASSIDRRSRHGYTF. The DNA of the CDR3 is TGTGCCAGTAGTATAGATCGCAGGTCCCGCCATGGCTACACCTTC.

CDR3 loop: CASSLGPSPYEQYF. For the CDR3, the DNA is TGTGCCAGCAGTTTGGGTCCTTCTCCTTACGAGCAGTACTTC. The chain uses TRBV27 and TRBJ2-7; D remains unclear. Trimming stripped 3 bases from V and 4 bases from J, with 13 bases between. This CDR3 is built from 14 residues. Germline V lookup: CDR1 MNHEY, CDR2 SMNVEV (reference sequence).

The rearrangement uses TRBV5-1 and TRBJ2-5; weak D call: TRBD2 (7 bases). The CDR3 contains 15 residues. Germline CDR1 is SGHRS and CDR2 is YFSETQ. The V end was cut by 2 bases, the J end by 4 bases, with 15 bases between. As DNA, the CDR3 is TGCGCCAGCAGCTTATTTGCAGGGGAGGGAGAGACCCAGTACTTC. It encodes CASSLFAGEGETQYF. Full variable domain (rest looked up from reference TRBV5-1 and TRBJ2-5): KAGVTQTPRYLIKTRGQQVTLSCSPISGHRSVSWYQQTPGQGLQFLFEYFSETQRNKGNFPGRFSGRQFSNSRSEMNVSTLELGDSALYLCASSLFAGEGETQYFGPGTRLLVL.

The rearrangement uses TRBV5-1 and TRBJ1-5; 9 nucleotides match TRBD1. Trimming at V came to 0 bases and at J to 6 bases, leaving 4 bases not matched to a gene. Germline V gives CDR1 SGHRS, CDR2 YFSETQ. The CDR3 is 15 amino acids. CDR3 nucleotides: TGCGCCAGCAGCTTGGGGACAGGGGATGTTCAGCCCCAGCATTTT. Protein: CASSLGTGDVQPQHF.

This rearrangement joins TRBV3-1 to TRBJ2-2; a weak D match, TRBD2 (5 bases). Germline loops: CDR1 LGHDT, CDR2 YNNKEL (reference sequence). CDR3 length: 12 residues. V was cut by 3 bases and J by 7 bases, with 6 bases left in between. This chain's CDR3 is CASSHTSGELFF. CDR3 DNA sequence: TGTGCCAGCAGCCATACTAGCGGGGAGCTGTTTTTT.